These 24 T cell receptor beta chains came from one sample sequenced in a study of T cell responses to AZD1222 COVID-19 vaccine. Method: immunoSEQ multiplex PCR; TCRdb's copy keeps in-frame clones and lacks some. The top ten clones hold 5% to 7% of a sample with 200,000 or so clones, 90% of them seen once. Specimen: peripheral blood, collected on day 0 of AZD1222 vaccination. The receptors were sampled from an adult in good health.

In its sample, this clone was seen a few times. The rearrangement joins TRBV6-1 to TRBJ1-2; D perhaps matches TRBD1 (5 bases). The CDR3 has 14 residues. Germline assignment: CDR1 MNHNS and CDR2 SASEGT. The V and J ends lost 3 bases and 4 bases respectively, with 12 bases between them. The CDR3 bases are TGTGCCAGCAGTGATGGACGTGGGGGCTATGGCTACACCTTC. Translating it yields CASSDGRGGYGYTF.

This clone appeared a single time. V is TRBV19 and J is TRBJ1-5; D gene unclear. Trimming left V 0 bases short and J 4 bases short, with 7 bases between. The CDR3 totals 14 residues. The V gene's germline CDR1 is LNHDA and CDR2 SQIVND (reference sequence). CDR3 region: CASSIDLPNQPQHF. In nucleotides, the CDR3 is TGTGCCAGTAGTATAGATCTCCCTAATCAGCCCCAGCATTTT.

The V call is TRBV27, the J call TRBJ1-5, with D possibly matching TRBD1 (5 bases). Looked up from germline, CDR1 is MNHEY and CDR2 is SMNVEV (reference sequence). Trimming shortened V by 2 bases and J by 7 bases, and 21 bases separated the two germline ends. The CDR3 spans 17 residues. The CDR3 nucleotides read TGTGCCAGCAGTTTACTCCCCAGGGAAAGATACCCCCAGCCCCAGCATTTT. It yields the protein CASSLLPRERYPQPQHF.

To note about this clone: Other DNA sequences of this sample code for an identical CDR3. The chain carries TRBV5-4 and TRBJ2-2, with D perhaps TRBD1 (6 bases). The CDR3 consists of 15 residues. The germline V gene encodes CDR1 SGHNT and CDR2 YYREEE (reference sequence). The V gene lost 4 bases and the J gene lost 0 bases, with 10 bases spanning the gap. DNA for the CDR3: TGTGCCAGCAGCGGTTGGACAGCGAACACCGGGGAGCTGTTTTTT. Its translation is CASSGWTANTGELFF. Drawing the rest from reference TRBV5-4 and TRBJ2-2, the complete variable domain is ETGVTQSPTHLIKTRGQQVTLRCSSQSGHNTVSWYQQALGQGPQFIFQYYREEENGRGNFPPRFSGLQFPNYSSELNVNALELDDSALYLCASSGWTANTGELFFGEGSRLTVL.

This chain joins TRBV19 and TRBJ2-5; tentatively, D is TRBD1 (5 bases). In germline, CDR1 is LNHDA, CDR2 SQIVND (reference sequence). With 3 bases removed from V and 4 bases from J, the gap between germline ends came to 9 bases. The CDR3 spans 13 residues. CDR3 sequence (DNA): TGTGCCAGTAGTATCCAGGGCGTAGAGACCCAGTACTTC. Amino acid sequence: CASSIQGVETQYF.

The genes are TRBV27 and TRBJ1-2, with D tentatively TRBD1 (5 bases). Trimming took off 6 bases at V and 5 bases at J, with 16 bases between the two ends. This CDR3 is built from 14 residues. Germline V gene sequence: CDR1 MNHEY, CDR2 SMNVEV (reference sequence). CDR3 sequence (DNA): TGTGCCAGCAGAAGCCAGGACAAATTATATGGCTACACCTTC. This codes for CASRSQDKLYGYTF.

About this clone: This specimen includes other DNA sequences encoding the same CDR3. The V call is TRBV6-5, the J call TRBJ2-5; D uncertain. The CDR3 runs to 14 residues. V lost 5 bases and J 0 bases, leaving 10 bases between the germline ends. Germline CDR1 and CDR2: MNHEY and SVGAGI. The CDR3 reads CASSKLVHQETQYF. The CDR3, as DNA: TGTGCCAGCAGTAAACTCGTTCACCAAGAGACCCAGTACTTC.

This clone appeared once. V is TRBV3-1 (or the pseudogene TRBV3-2) and J is TRBJ2-6; either TRBD1 or TRBD2 may supply D (5 bases each). The CDR3 consists of 15 residues. V gave up 1 base and J gave up 2 bases, with 6 bases separating them. CDR1 and CDR2 (germline): LGHDT, YNNKEL (reference sequence). The CDR3: CASSQGGAGANVLTF. CDR3 DNA: TGTGCCAGCAGCCAAGGAGGGGCTGGGGCCAACGTCCTGACTTTC.

This clone has just a few counts. The chain couples TRBV24-1 to TRBJ1-2; D remains ambiguous. Trimming pared 0 bases from V and 7 bases from J, leaving 5 bases between. The CDR3 sequence is 12 residues long. Germline V lookup: CDR1 KGHDR, CDR2 SFDVKD. CDR3 residues: CATSDLGVGYTF. CDR3 coding DNA: TGTGCCACCAGTGATTTGGGGGTTGGCTACACCTTC.

CDR3 region: CASNPGGSNYGYTF. In DNA form, the CDR3 reads TGTGCCAGCAATCCGGGAGGCAGCAACTATGGCTACACCTTC. The chain links TRBV6-4 to TRBJ1-2, with D uncertain. The V end was cut by 7 bases, the J end by 2 bases, with 14 bases between. The CDR3 has 14 amino acids. Germline V CDR1 and CDR2: MRHNA, SNTAGT.

V gene TRBV27 combines with J gene TRBJ2-2; D may be TRBD1 or TRBD2 (5 bases each). The V gene lost 3 bases and the J gene lost 0 bases, with 8 bases spanning the gap. The CDR3 loop spans 15 amino acids. From germline, CDR1 is MNHEY and CDR2 SMNVEV (reference sequence). The CDR3 DNA reads as TGTGCCAGCAGTTTCTTGGGACCGAACACCGGGGAGCTGTTTTTT. This sequence encodes CASSFLGPNTGELFF.

This clone was picked up one time. The V call is TRBV5-1, the J call TRBJ1-4; D is possibly TRBD1 (5 bases). The germline V gene encodes CDR1 SGHRS and CDR2 YFSETQ. V dropped 4 bases and J dropped 4 bases, with 8 bases sitting between them. The CDR3 is made up of 13 amino acids. The CDR3 is CASSRDLNEKLFF. CDR3 DNA: TGCGCCAGCAGCAGGGACCTTAATGAAAAACTGTTTTTT.

This chain uses TRBV19 with TRBJ1-2; TRBD1 is a possible D gene (5 bases). The germline V and J ends were trimmed by 2 bases and 2 bases, with 18 bases remaining between them. The length of the CDR3 is 17 residues. Germline CDR1 reads LNHDA; CDR2 reads SQIVND (reference sequence). Here the CDR3 reads CASSILGVLGGNYGYTF. CDR3 nucleotides: TGTGCCAGTAGTATATTAGGGGTTCTCGGTGGAAACTATGGCTACACCTTC.

This sequence joins TRBV3-1 (or the pseudogene TRBV3-2) and TRBJ1-3; the D gene is possibly TRBD1 (6 bases). This CDR3 is built from 14 residues. The germline V gene has CDR1 LGHDT and CDR2 YNNKEL (reference sequence). V lost 3 bases, J lost 9 bases, and 15 bases lay in between. The CDR3 region is CASSQYGTRGTIYF. The CDR3 nucleotides are TGTGCCAGCAGCCAGTACGGGACAAGGGGCACCATATATTTT.

This clone was counted a single time. For the CDR3, the DNA is TGTGCCAGCAGCTTGCGTACAGGGCAAGAGACCCAGTACTTC. It yields the protein CASSLRTGQETQYF. The gene calls are TRBV5-4 and TRBJ2-5; a weak D match, TRBD1 (6 bases). This CDR3 region has 14 residues. V shed 1 base and J shed 2 bases, with 9 bases lying between them. CDR1 is SGHNT, CDR2 YYREEE, per germline (reference sequence).

J is TRBJ2-1 and V is TRBV5-1; D gene ambiguous. The V end was cut by 2 bases, the J end by 3 bases, with 6 bases between. The CDR3 is 13 residues long. Germline V gene data show CDR1 as SGHRS and CDR2 as YFSETQ. The CDR3 region has the DNA TGCGCCAGCAGCTTAGAAGACTACAATGAGCAGTTCTTC. Translating gives CASSLEDYNEQFF.

The genes are TRBV5-4 and TRBJ1-4; the match to TRBD1 covers 12 bases. This CDR3 contains 15 residues. The germline V gene has CDR1 SGHNT and CDR2 YYREEE (reference sequence). V shed 4 bases and J 8 bases; nucleotides not matched to a gene: 6. CDR3 amino acids: CASSKGQGAWEKLFF. DNA for the CDR3: TGTGCCAGCAGCAAGGGACAGGGGGCATGGGAAAAACTGTTTTTT.

The V and J genes are TRBV3-1 (or the pseudogene TRBV3-2) and TRBJ1-6; 8 bases agree with TRBD1. Germline-derived CDR1 and CDR2 are LGHDT and YNNKEL (reference sequence). The CDR3 contains 18 residues. The junction had 16 bases not matched to a gene; V was cut back by 6 bases and J by 6 bases. As DNA, the CDR3 is TGTGCCAGCAGGCCCTATAACGGACAGGGTGGACTTAATTCACCCCTCCACTTT. Residues: CASRPYNGQGGLNSPLHF.

This clone was seen only a few times. V is TRBV24-1 and J is TRBJ2-1, with 7 bases fitting TRBD2. V was clipped by 3 bases and J by 6 bases; unmatched bases: 13. This CDR3 is 17 amino acids long. Germline V CDR1 and CDR2: KGHDR, SFDVKD. The CDR3 protein is CATSDPGRGSGANEQFF. The CDR3 coding sequence is TGTGCCACCAGTGATCCGGGGCGCGGGAGTGGGGCCAATGAGCAGTTCTTC.

The chain has TRBV12-3 or TRBV12-4 and TRBJ1-5; D is unresolved. This CDR3 is 12 amino acids long. Trimming removed 3 bases at V and 5 bases at J, with 5 bases between. The DNA of the CDR3 is TGTGCCAGCAGTTTTCTGGATCAGCCCCAGCATTTT. Translation gives CASSFLDQPQHF.

This chain uses TRBV28 with TRBJ1-6; D not certain. This CDR3 contains 14 residues. Germline V lookup: CDR1 MDHEN, CDR2 SYDVKM. Trimming shortened V by 2 bases and J by 10 bases, and 12 bases separated the two germline ends. The CDR3 bases are TGTGCCAGCAGTTTAAACATGGTCGGCTCACCCCTCCACTTT. This gives the protein CASSLNMVGSPLHF.

This clone has a single count. The rearrangement joins TRBV6-5 to TRBJ2-2; possibly TRBD2 for D (6 bases). Looked up from germline, CDR1 is MNHEY and CDR2 is SVGAGI. This CDR3 comprises 14 residues. Trimming left V 8 bases short and J 2 bases short, with 12 bases between. The CDR3 DNA sequence: TGTGCCAGCCTGCTAGCGAAAAACACCGGGGAGCTGTTTTTT. Residues: CASLLAKNTGELFF.

CDR3: CASSSGTSGGTKNIQYF. Here the CDR3 DNA reads TGTGCCAGCAGCTCCGGGACTAGCGGAGGGACTAAAAACATTCAGTACTTC. V usage is TRBV21-1 and J usage is TRBJ2-4; TRBD2 is the table's D call and was not checked against the DNA. TRBV21-1 is given as a pseudogene. The CDR3 consists of 17 residues.

The chain recombines TRBV3-1 (or the pseudogene TRBV3-2) with TRBJ2-1, with unresolved D. The ends were cut back, 0 bases at V and 4 bases at J, with 10 bases in the middle. Germline CDR1 and CDR2: LGHDT and YNNKEL (reference sequence). CDR3 length: 15 amino acids. The CDR3 loop is CASSQDRVLYNEQFF. In nucleotides, the CDR3 is TGTGCCAGCAGCCAAGATCGGGTCCTTTACAATGAGCAGTTCTTC.